Below are 12 T cell receptor beta chains sequenced from a single sample in a study of cytomegalovirus exposure and HLA in healthy donors. The study ran its PCR with 60 Vbeta and 13 Jbeta primers. Sequenced by immunoSEQ multiplex PCR; TCRdb stores in-frame clones only, minus some. The data hold approximately 120,000 clones, with about 81% observed a single time. The material sequenced was PBMCs. The receptors stem from a woman aged 30 to 39 in good health and CMV-seronegative.

The chain carries TRBV15 and TRBJ1-1, with 9 bases aligning to TRBD1. The CDR3 has 16 residues. With V trimmed by 4 bases and J by 1 base, 7 bases remained unmatched. Germline V lookup: CDR1 LNHNV, CDR2 YYDKDF (reference sequence). The CDR3 is CATSTSQGARNTEAFF. CDR3 nucleotides: TGTGCCACCAGCACCTCACAGGGGGCGCGGAACACTGAAGCTTTCTTT. Looking up the rest from reference TRBV15 and TRBJ1-1 gives the full variable domain: DAMVIQNPRYQVTQFGKPVTLSCSQTLNHNVMYWYQQKSSQAPKLLFHYYDKDFNNEADTPDNFQSRRPNTSFCFLDIRSPGLGDTAMYLCATSTSQGARNTEAFFGQGTRLTVV.

The chain carries TRBV5-1 and TRBJ2-3, with D perhaps matching TRBD2 (5 bases). The CDR3 covers 15 residues. With 4 bases removed from V and 2 bases from J, the gap between germline ends came to 14 bases. The germline gives CDR1 SGHRS, CDR2 YFSETQ. The CDR3 DNA is TGCGCCAGCAGCCCAGTGCAGCGGAACACAGATACGCAGTATTTT. Its protein is CASSPVQRNTDTQYF.

The chain links TRBV18 to TRBJ2-5, with 15 bases matching TRBD2. V was pared by 3 bases and J by 4 bases, with 12 bases of the junction left unmatched. The CDR3 extends over 19 amino acids. Per the germline V gene, CDR1 is KGHSH and CDR2 is LQKENI. In nucleotides, the CDR3 is TGTGCCAGCTCACCCCAGCGGGGACTAGCGGGAGGATATTCAGAGACCCAGTACTTC. Translating it yields CASSPQRGLAGGYSETQYF.

V and J are TRBV11-3 and TRBJ2-2, with D possibly matching TRBD1 (5 bases). The V gene's germline CDR1 is SGHNT and CDR2 YENEEA. V was cut by 0 bases and J by 1 base, with 12 bases left in between. CDR3 length: 17 residues. CDR3 nucleotide sequence: TGTGCCAGCAGCTTAGAGGACCGAAGGGGGAACACCGGGGAGCTGTTTTTT. Its translation: CASSLEDRRGNTGELFF.

The chain combines TRBV28 with TRBJ1-4; D is undetermined. Germline V lookup: CDR1 MDHEN, CDR2 SYDVKM. V lost 3 bases, J lost 3 bases, and 11 bases lay in between. The CDR3 has 15 residues. In nucleotides, the CDR3 is TGTGCCAGCAGTTTGTGGAGCGCGGCTAATGAAAAACTGTTTTTT. As protein: CASSLWSAANEKLFF.

The V call is TRBV2, the J call TRBJ1-1, with 7 nucleotides matching TRBD1. The germline gives CDR1 SNHLY, CDR2 FYNNEI. The CDR3 is 14 residues long. V gave up 7 bases and J gave up 2 bases; unmatched junction bases: 7. The CDR3, as DNA: TGTGCCAGCAACTCGGGACAGATAAACACTGAAGCTTTCTTT. Protein: CASNSGQINTEAFF. Using reference TRBV2 and TRBJ1-1 for the parts outside the CDR3, the full variable domain is EPEVTQTPSHQVTQMGQEVILRCVPISNHLYFYWYRQILGQKVEFLVSFYNNEISEKSEIFDDQFSVERPDGSNFTLKIRSTKLEDSAMYFCASNSGQINTEAFFGQGTRLTVV.

The chain uses TRBV19 and TRBJ1-5; D might be TRBD1 (5 bases). Germline lookup yields CDR1 LNHDA and CDR2 SQIVND (reference sequence). V lost 3 bases, J lost 1 base, and 19 bases lay in between. This CDR3 has 18 amino acids. CDR3 bases: TGTGCCAGTAGTATCCATCCGGGGTGGGGGGACAGCAATCAGCCCCAGCATTTT. Translation: CASSIHPGWGDSNQPQHF.

The chain links TRBV13 to TRBJ1-3, with no clear D. The CDR3 is made up of 14 amino acids. CDR1 is PRHDT, CDR2 FYEKMQ, per germline (reference sequence). V lost 3 bases to trimming and J lost 0 bases, with 6 bases between them. The CDR3 region is CASSFWSSGNTIYF. The CDR3 DNA sequence: TGTGCCAGCAGCTTCTGGAGCTCTGGAAACACCATATATTTT. Variable domain in full (rest from reference TRBV13 and TRBJ1-3): AAGVIQSPRHLIKEKRETATLKCYPIPRHDTVYWYQQGPGQDPQFLISFYEKMQSDKGSIPDRFSAQQFSDYHSELNMSSLELGDSALYFCASSFWSSGNTIYFGEGSWLTVV.

The rearrangement uses TRBV5-5 and TRBJ1-2; possible D gene TRBD1, 5 bases. Per the germline V gene, CDR1 is SGHKS and CDR2 is YYEKEE (reference sequence). Trimming shortened V by 1 base and J by 5 bases, and 9 bases separated the two germline ends. The CDR3 loop spans 13 amino acids. CDR3 loop: CASSLFRVYGYTF. CDR3 nucleotide sequence: TGTGCCAGCAGCTTGTTCAGGGTATATGGCTACACCTTC.

There are a few counts of this clone. This chain joins TRBV11-3 and TRBJ2-2; 8 positions match TRBD2. The CDR3 covers 19 residues. The germline gives CDR1 SGHNT, CDR2 YENEEA. The V gene end was trimmed by 3 bases and the J gene end by 0 bases; junction bases not matched to a gene: 12. CDR3 coding DNA: TGTGCCAGCAGCTTTTCTAGCGGGTACTTGGGCTCGAACACCGGGGAGCTGTTTTTT. Protein sequence: CASSFSSGYLGSNTGELFF.

This chain joins TRBV5-8 and TRBJ1-1; D is unresolved. Trimming left V 7 bases short and J 5 bases short, with 12 bases between. The V gene's germline CDR1 is SGHTS and CDR2 YDEGEE. This CDR3 is 12 amino acids long. The CDR3: CASPRYGTEAFF. The DNA of the CDR3 is TGTGCCAGCCCCCGCTACGGGACTGAAGCTTTCTTT.

The chain joins TRBV11-1 to TRBJ2-7, with a possible D match to TRBD1 (6 bases). The V end was cut by 1 base, the J end by 3 bases, with 10 bases between. The V gene's germline CDR1 is SGHAT and CDR2 FQDESV (reference sequence). This CDR3 region has 14 residues. CDR3 sequence reads: CASSLDQGNYEQYF. The CDR3 DNA sequence: TGTGCCAGCAGCTTAGATCAGGGGAACTACGAGCAGTACTTC.